These T cell receptor beta chains were read from a single sample in a study of OX40 agonist ivuxolimab in advanced cancers. The assay was immunoSEQ multiplex PCR, and TCRdb's table has in-frame clones only and misses some. Of about 69,000 clones detected, around 89% appear once; the ten largest clones hold approximately 4%. Source: CD4+ or CD8+ T cells sorted from blood, taken in a trial of the OX40 agonist ivuxolimab. These TCRs come from an adult with an advanced solid tumor such as melanoma, head and neck, liver or kidney cancer. Both conserved end residues are part of each CDR3. The order of the fields is J gene, D gene, V gene, clone size, CDR3 DNA, CDR3 protein. A D gene is named only where the DNA matches it firmly. Some rows have no size entry. The others give once, few or many, or a class for an expanded clone.

TRBJ2-7 | TRBD2 | TRBV4-3 | once | TGCGCCAGCAGCCCCGGGACTAGCGGGAACGAGCAGTACTTC | CASSPGTSGNEQYF
TRBJ1-5 | . | TRBV18 | . | TGTGCCAGCTCTCCCACGGGGGCGCCGGGCAATCAGCCCCAGCATTTT | CASSPTGAPGNQPQHF
TRBJ1-2 | TRBD1 | TRBV19 | . | TGTGCCAGTAGTATAGTGGCCAGGGGGCCCTATGGCTACACCTTC | CASSIVARGPYGYTF
TRBJ1-1 | . | TRBV11-3 | . | TGTGCCAGCAGCTTAGATCCCTGGACAGTGCGGGCACACACTGAAGCTTTCTTT | CASSLDPWTVRAHTEAFF
TRBJ2-1 | . | TRBV5-5 | . | TGTGCCAGCAGCTTGGCGGGATCCCTTCGGGGTGAGCAGTTCTTC | CASSLAGSLRGEQFF
TRBJ2-5 | TRBD2 | TRBV7-6 | . | TGTGCCAGCGGGATAGCGGGAGCCGCAGAGACCCAGTACTTC | CASGIAGAAETQYF
TRBJ2-6 | TRBD2 | TRBV10-2 | once | TGCGCCAGCAGTGAGCAGGGACTAGCGGGAGGGACTGGGGCCAACGTCCTGACTTTC | CASSEQGLAGGTGANVLTF
TRBJ1-2 | TRBD1 | TRBV6-1 | . | TGTGCCAGCAGCCGGGACAGCTATGGCTACACCTTC | CASSRDSYGYTF
TRBJ2-3 | TRBD2 | TRBV5-1 | . | TGCGCCAGCAGCTTGGCTAGCGGGAGTGCAGATACGCAGTATTTT | CASSLASGSADTQYF
TRBJ1-1 | . | TRBV5-1 | . | TGCGCCAGCAGCAGGAGGGGCGGCAGGGCCGACACTGAAGCTTTCTTT | CASSRRGGRADTEAFF
TRBJ1-5 | . | TRBV10-3 | few | TGTGCCATCAGTGAGGGGGGTAGGGGACAGCCCCAGCATTTT | CAISEGGRGQPQHF
TRBJ2-3 | . | TRBV30 | . | TGTGCCTGGAGTGTAGGAGGGGAAGATACGCAGTATTTT | CAWSVGGEDTQYF
TRBJ1-3 | . | TRBV9 | . | TGTGCCAGCAGCGTAGGGATAAGCTCTGGAAACACCATATATTTT | CASSVGISSGNTIYF
TRBJ1-3 | . | TRBV14 | . | TGTGCCAGCAGCCACTTAAGCTCTGGAAACACCATATATTTT | CASSHLSSGNTIYF
TRBJ2-4 | TRBD1 | TRBV19 | . | TGTGCCAGTAGGCAAGGGGGCGTGAGCAAAAACATTCAGTACTTC | CASRQGGVSKNIQYF
TRBJ2-3 | TRBD2 | TRBV13 | . | TGTGCCAGCAGCACATCCGGGACTAGCGTCACAGATACGCAGTATTTT | CASSTSGTSVTDTQYF
TRBJ2-4 | . | TRBV27 | . | TGTGCCAGCAGTTTAATTGGTGACGAACGCGGCATTCAGTACTTC | CASSLIGDERGIQYF
TRBJ2-7 | . | TRBV19 | . | TGTGCCAGTAGTAGGCAGGATGTGAACGAGCAGTACTTC | CASSRQDVNEQYF
TRBJ1-2 | . | TRBV11-2 | . | TGTGCCAGCAGCTTCAGGGTGGAGGGCTACACCTTC | CASSFRVEGYTF
TRBJ2-3 | TRBD2 | TRBV19 | . | TGTGCCAGTAACCCTCGGGGAGGGAATTTTCGGACGCAGTATTTT | CASNPRGGNFRTQYF
TRBJ1-2 | . | TRBV6-1 | . | TGTGCCAGCAGTGATCCGGCCAGGGACTATGGCTACACCTTC | CASSDPARDYGYTF
TRBJ1-1 | . | TRBV6-8 | . | TGTGCCAGCAACAAAATGGGTCTACAGGACCCCATGAACACTGAAGCTTTCTTT | CASNKMGLQDPMNTEAFF
TRBJ1-4 | TRBD1 | TRBV5-1 | . | TGCGCCAGCAGCACAGGGGGCACTAATGAAAAACTGTTTTTT | CASSTGGTNEKLFF
TRBJ2-5 | . | TRBV7-8 | . | TGTGCCAGCAGCTCTGGTAGGGCAAGCCAAGAGACCCAGTACTTC | CASSSGRASQETQYF
TRBJ2-5 | TRBD1 | TRBV9 | . | TGTGCCAGCAGCGTAGGCCTCACAGGGGACCCCGGGGAGACCCAGTACTTC | CASSVGLTGDPGETQYF
TRBJ1-6 | . | TRBV28 | . | TGTGCCAGCAGTTTGCCAGGTTCACCCCTCCACTTT | CASSLPGSPLHF
TRBJ1-1 | TRBD1 | TRBV7-3 | . | TGTGCCAGCAGCTTAGGGCCCTACCTGGACAGGGTATATAGACCTGAAGCTTTCTTT | CASSLGPYLDRVYRPEAFF